This T cell receptor beta chain was observed in a study of cytomegalovirus exposure and HLA in healthy donors. The germline V gene encodes CDR1 MNHNY and CDR2 SVGAGI (reference sequence). Deletions cut 5 bases from V and 3 bases from J, with 13 bases between. This CDR3 comprises 14 residues. In the PCR, 60 Vbeta and 13 Jbeta primers were used. The method was immunoSEQ multiplex PCR; TCRdb's version includes in-frame clones alone and lacks a portion of them. The sample lists some 100,000 clones, roughly 82% occurring once. The TCR comes from a woman aged 18-29 years in good health and CMV-seronegative. The V and J genes are TRBV6-6 and TRBJ1-1; tentatively, D is TRBD1 (5 bases). The sample taken for sequencing was PBMCs. CDR3 DNA sequence: TGTGCCAGCAGTCCGCGACAGAGGTACACTGAAGCTTTCTTT. It codes for CASSPRQRYTEAFF.